These T cell receptor beta chains were read from a single sample in a study of type 1 regulatory T cells. TCRdb reanalysed the reads using MiXCR and keeps one entry per CDR3 protein. Among 80,000 to 100,000 distinct CDR3 sequences listed, around 30% were seen once. The source material was CD4+ T cells, either the whole sample or a sorted fraction (not recorded which). The receptors were gathered from a human donor in good health. Both conserved end residues are part of each CDR3.

v_gene: TRBV4-1; CDR3aa: CASSQDGGRSYEQYF
v_gene: TRBV20-1; CDR3aa: CSGNGQGLGEQYF
v_gene: TRBV9; CDR3aa: CASSGGQGFNEKLFF
v_gene: TRBV28; CDR3aa: CASSLSGQAGEQYF
v_gene: TRBV9; CDR3aa: CTSSATGTSGPTDTQYF
v_gene: TRBV9; CDR3aa: CASSASSGRFTGELFF
v_gene: TRBV2; CDR3aa: CASSVRTSGTNTGELFF
v_gene: TRBV7-9; CDR3aa: CASSYPTENTEAFF
v_gene: TRBV7-2; CDR3aa: CASSLAGTGGRAKNIQYF
v_gene: TRBV29-1; CDR3aa: CSVALFSGINTGELFF
v_gene: TRBV15; CDR3aa: CATSGQGASQPQHF
v_gene: TRBV27; CDR3aa: CASSLKAGVNYEQYF
v_gene: TRBV7-9; CDR3aa: CASSLGLAGVNEQFF
v_gene: TRBV12-3/TRBV12-4; CDR3aa: CASSRGRTGVYF
v_gene: TRBV6-2/TRBV6-3; CDR3aa: CASRRLDTDTQYF
v_gene: TRBV5-1; CDR3aa: CASSLGGASGEAFF
v_gene: TRBV9; CDR3aa: CASSVDGQGAISSGNNIYF
v_gene: TRBV7-2; CDR3aa: CASSSQSSGFTDTQYF
v_gene: TRBV19; CDR3aa: CASSIDWGQETQYF
v_gene: TRBV5-1; CDR3aa: CASSLEGGDLYEQYF
v_gene: TRBV5-6; CDR3aa: CASSLIPQGVLYEQYF
v_gene: TRBV5-5; CDR3aa: CASSRTSGRSNQETQYF
v_gene: TRBV14; CDR3aa: CASSPGIVGGAFF
v_gene: TRBV6-2/TRBV6-3; CDR3aa: CASSHQTVPAQPQHF
v_gene: TRBV5-1; CDR3aa: CASSLFQGSTEAFF
v_gene: TRBV2; CDR3aa: CATGDIGNTEAFF
v_gene: TRBV5-4; CDR3aa: CASTPSPVGLQETQYF
v_gene: TRBV11-2; CDR3aa: CASSFTGAYEQYF
v_gene: TRBV24-1; CDR3aa: CATSDRRPSTDTQYF
v_gene: TRBV9; CDR3aa: CASSLGLMGGTGELFF
v_gene: TRBV18; CDR3aa: CASSPKRVSSYGYTF
v_gene: TRBV20-1; CDR3aa: CSAREGAIGGYEQYF
v_gene: TRBV7-6; CDR3aa: CASSAPGYYNEQFF
v_gene: TRBV5-1; CDR3aa: CASSPQSQGAVDNSPLHF
v_gene: TRBV20-1; CDR3aa: CSVPGPGGNEQFF
v_gene: TRBV7-9; CDR3aa: CASSSRTPGKPETQYF
v_gene: TRBV20-1; CDR3aa: CSAQGGLAEYEQYF